Below, 32 T cell receptor beta chains from the same sample are listed, as sequenced in a study of neoadjuvant anti-PD-1 for oral cavity cancer. Data came from immunoSEQ multiplex PCR; TCRdb stores just in-frame clones and leaves some out. The sample holds 14,000 or so clones, about two thirds seen once. The time point was: after neoadjuvant nivolumab, at surgical resection. The specimen was PBMCs, collected after nivolumab (anti-PD-1) treatment. All receptors derive from a person aged 40 to 85 with oral cavity squamous cell carcinoma.

The genes are TRBV7-9 and TRBJ1-3; D possibly corresponds to TRBD1 (5 bases). V was shortened by 11 bases and J by 0 bases, with 14 bases between the two germline ends. The CDR3 is 14 amino acids. Looked up from germline, CDR1 is SEHNR and CDR2 is FQNEAQ (reference sequence). In DNA, the CDR3 is TGTGCCGGGGACGCTTTTTCCTCTGGAAACACCATATATTTT. Its translation is CAGDAFSSGNTIYF.

The V gene is TRBV9, the J gene TRBJ2-3; 8 bases match TRBD2. V lost 4 bases and J lost 2; bases outside the gene matches: 9. This CDR3 comprises 16 residues. Germline V gives CDR1 SGDLS, CDR2 YYNGEE. In nucleotides, the CDR3 is TGTGCCAGCAGCTCACCCGATAGCGGGAACACAGATACGCAGTATTTT. Encoded protein: CASSSPDSGNTDTQYF.

The chain recombines TRBV6-5 with TRBJ1-4, with no clear D. V dropped 6 bases and J dropped 3 bases, with 11 bases sitting between them. The length of the CDR3 is 14 residues. Germline CDR1 MNHEY, CDR2 SVGAGI. CDR3 in amino acids: CASSPIRSNEKLFF. CDR3 nucleotides: TGTGCCAGCAGCCCAATCCGCTCTAATGAAAAACTGTTTTTT.

The rearrangement joins TRBV19 to TRBJ2-7, with 8 bases aligning to TRBD1. There are 15 residues in the CDR3. Looked up from germline, CDR1 is LNHDA and CDR2 is SQIVND (reference sequence). V trimming: 3 bases; J trimming: 2 bases; junction bases outside the gene matches: 6. CDR3 sequence reads: CASSIRQGIPYEQYF. The DNA of the CDR3 is TGTGCCAGTAGTATTCGACAGGGGATCCCCTACGAGCAGTACTTC.

This clone appeared a single time. The chain uses TRBV11-2 and TRBJ2-1; D remains unclear. The CDR3 has 11 residues. Germline-derived CDR1 and CDR2 are SGHAT and FQNNGV. V lost 5 bases and J 10 bases, leaving 9 bases between the germline ends. The CDR3 DNA is TGTGCCAGCAGCCCCCAAAACGAGCAGTTCTTC. This gives the protein CASSPQNEQFF.

This chain links TRBV6-1 with TRBJ1-5, with D tentatively TRBD1 (6 bases). Trimming removed 8 bases at V and 4 bases at J, with 15 bases between. The germline gives CDR1 MNHNS, CDR2 SASEGT. The CDR3 contains 14 residues. Here the CDR3 DNA reads TGTGCCAGCCTCCCGGGGGCGGGAAATCAGCCCCAGCATTTT. Its translation is CASLPGAGNQPQHF.

The CDR3 loop reads CASSAGSYGYTF. The DNA for the CDR3 is TGTGCCAGCAGCGCCGGGAGCTATGGCTACACCTTC. The J gene is TRBJ1-2, the V gene TRBV5-6; D not resolved. Germline CDR1 and CDR2: SGHDT and YYEEEE. The CDR3 spans 12 residues. V was clipped by 4 bases and J by 4 bases, with 8 bases between them.

In nucleotides, the CDR3 is TGTGCCAGCAGTATTATCGGGGACGAGCAGTTCTTC. It encodes CASSIIGDEQFF. The rearrangement uses TRBV27 and TRBJ2-1, with D perhaps given as TRBD1 or TRBD2 (5 bases each). The CDR3 length is 12 residues. Germline V CDR1 and CDR2: MNHEY, SMNVEV (reference sequence). The ends were cut back, 5 bases at V and 10 bases at J, with 12 bases in the middle.

This chain links TRBV7-8 with TRBJ1-5; D not resolved. V was shortened by 5 bases and J by 2 bases, with 19 bases between the two germline ends. The V gene's germline CDR1 is SGHVS and CDR2 FQNEAQ. This CDR3 contains 17 residues. CDR3 protein: CASSPPVGSRGNQPQHF. DNA of the CDR3: TGTGCCAGCAGCCCACCCGTGGGTTCCCGGGGCAATCAGCCCCAGCATTTT. Complete variable domain (other parts from reference TRBV7-8 and TRBJ1-5): GAGVSQSPRYKVAKRGQDVALRCDPISGHVSLFWYQQALGQGPEFLTYFQNEAQLDKSGLPSDRFFAERPEGSVSTLKIQRTQQEDSAVYLCASSPPVGSRGNQPQHFGDGTRLSIL.

The rearrangement joins TRBV7-2 to TRBJ2-7; TRBD2 aligns across 14 bases. Germline trimming cut 4 bases from V and 8 bases from J; bases unmatched to any gene: 4. The CDR3 has 14 residues. Germline CDR1 reads SGHTA; CDR2 reads FQGNSA. Here the CDR3 reads CASSSGLAGEQQYF. The DNA of the CDR3 is TGTGCCAGCAGCTCGGGACTAGCGGGAGAACAGCAGTACTTC.

This chain uses TRBV7-2 with TRBJ2-7; D perhaps matches TRBD2 (6 bases). Per the germline V gene, CDR1 is SGHTA and CDR2 is FQGNSA. Trimming took 0 bases from V and 2 from J, leaving 11 bases between them. The CDR3 runs to 15 residues. The CDR3 bases are TGTGCCAGCAGCTTAGCGACGGGAGCCCCCTACGAGCAGTACTTC. Protein: CASSLATGAPYEQYF.

V and J are TRBV11-2 and TRBJ1-5, with 7 bases fitting TRBD1. Per germline, CDR1 SGHAT and CDR2 FQNNGV. Trimming cost V 4 bases and J 5 bases; bases outside gene matches: 5. This CDR3 is built from 14 residues. The CDR3 sequence is CASSSGQPDQPQHF. Written as DNA, the CDR3 is TGTGCCAGCAGCTCGGGACAGCCAGATCAGCCCCAGCATTTT.

The rearrangement uses TRBV6-5 and TRBJ2-1; D is uncertain. V was shortened by 2 bases and J by 6 bases, with 14 bases between the two germline ends. CDR1 and CDR2 from the germline V gene are MNHEY and SVGAGI. The CDR3 runs 15 residues. CDR3 bases: TGTGCCAGCAGTTACGGTATCTCTTATGGCAATGAGCAGTTCTTC. Amino acid sequence: CASSYGISYGNEQFF.

The V call is TRBV6-1, the J call TRBJ2-3, with TRBD2 matching over 9 bases. The V segment lost 7 bases and the J segment 3 bases; nucleotides outside the gene matches: 5. CDR3 size: 14 residues. Germline CDR1 MNHNS, CDR2 SASEGT. CDR3 coding DNA: TGTGCCAGCAATGGCGGGAGGGGGACAGATACGCAGTATTTT. Protein sequence: CASNGGRGTDTQYF.

The chain joins TRBV19 to TRBJ2-7; 7 bases are a match to TRBD2. This CDR3 comprises 14 residues. V gave up 3 bases and J gave up 3 bases; unmatched junction bases: 5. CDR1 is LNHDA and CDR2 is SQIVND in the germline V gene (reference sequence). The CDR3 nucleotides read TGTGCCAGTAGTATTCCTGGGGGGGTCTACGAGCAGTACTTC. Translating it yields CASSIPGGVYEQYF.

The rearrangement links TRBV10-3 to TRBJ2-3; 9 bases align to TRBD1. Germline V gene sequence: CDR1 ENHRY, CDR2 SYGVKD. The J segment lost 3 bases and the V segment lost 5 bases, leaving 6 bases of the junction unmatched. The CDR3 has 15 residues. The CDR3 loop is CAISSRTGETDTQYF. Here the CDR3 DNA reads TGTGCCATCAGTTCCAGGACAGGGGAGACAGATACGCAGTATTTT.

V usage is TRBV19 and J usage is TRBJ1-2; D may be TRBD1 (5 bases). The V end was cut by 6 bases, the J end by 2 bases, with 10 bases between. The CDR3 consists of 13 residues. Germline CDR1 LNHDA, CDR2 SQIVND (reference sequence). The CDR3 loop is CASRPGGNYGYTF. In DNA form, the CDR3 reads TGTGCCAGTAGGCCGGGGGGAAACTATGGCTACACCTTC.

This chain uses TRBV10-2 with TRBJ2-2; 10 nucleotides match TRBD2. V gave up 10 bases and J gave up 0 bases; unmatched junction bases: 11. Germline V gene lookup returns CDR1 WSHSY and CDR2 SAAADI. The CDR3 is made up of 17 amino acids. In DNA, the CDR3 is TGCGCCAATCATAGGACTAGCGGAAACGCGAACACCGGGGAGCTGTTTTTT. Amino acids: CANHRTSGNANTGELFF.

This chain connects TRBV11-2 to TRBJ1-2, with D uncertain. This CDR3 region has 13 residues. The germline V gene encodes CDR1 SGHAT and CDR2 FQNNGV. Between the trimmed V and J ends, which lost 1 base and 6 bases, there was a span of 9 bases. In DNA form, the CDR3 reads TGTGCCAGCAGCTTAGCCGGCTTTAATGGCTACACCTTC. It translates to CASSLAGFNGYTF.

This clone has only one observation. The chain has TRBV2 and TRBJ2-1; 7 bases agree with TRBD2. The ends lost 4 bases at V and 8 bases at J; junction bases unmatched: 11. The germline V gene encodes CDR1 SNHLY and CDR2 FYNNEI. The CDR3 contains 15 residues. CDR3 in DNA: TGTGCCAGCAGTGCCGCCGGCGGGAGAGGGGATGAGCAGTTCTTC. The encoded protein is CASSAAGGRGDEQFF.

The chain carries TRBV10-3 and TRBJ2-3; D may be TRBD2 (6 bases). Germline loops: CDR1 ENHRY, CDR2 SYGVKD. The CDR3 is 11 amino acids. Between the trimmed V and J ends, which lost 10 bases and 1 base, there was a span of 6 bases. The CDR3 reads CASGGTDTQYF. The DNA for the CDR3 is TGTGCCAGCGGGGGCACAGATACGCAGTATTTT.

V gene TRBV9 combines with J gene TRBJ2-3; weak D call: TRBD1 (7 bases). The V end was cut by 3 bases, the J end by 6 bases, with 20 bases between. Germline V gives CDR1 SGDLS, CDR2 YYNGEE. This CDR3 spans 16 amino acids. CDR3 sequence reads: CASSAGGLQDSDTQYF. In nucleotides, the CDR3 is TGTGCCAGCAGCGCAGGGGGACTCCAAGATTCGGATACGCAGTATTTT.

The chain has TRBV9 and TRBJ1-5; D unclear. The V gene lost 1 base and the J gene lost 7 bases, with 12 bases spanning the gap. CDR3 length equals 14 residues. The V gene's germline CDR1 is SGDLS and CDR2 YYNGEE. The CDR3 DNA follows: TGTGCCAGCAGCGTATATGGCAGTGGGCAGCCCCAGCATTTT. It translates to CASSVYGSGQPQHF. Full variable domain (missing parts from reference TRBV9 and TRBJ1-5): DSGVTQTPKHLITATGQRVTLRCSPRSGDLSVYWYQQSLDQGLQFLIQYYNGEERAKGNILERFSAQQFPDLHSELNLSSLELGDSALYFCASSVYGSGQPQHFGDGTRLSIL.

The genes are TRBV19 and TRBJ2-7; 10 bases match TRBD2. Germline V CDR1 and CDR2: LNHDA, SQIVND (reference sequence). Losses at the gene ends were 5 bases for V and 5 bases for J; bases not matched to a gene: 9. The CDR3 is made up of 15 amino acids. The CDR3 here is CASSSLAGEVDEQYF. For the CDR3, the DNA is TGTGCCAGTAGTTCCCTAGCGGGAGAAGTCGACGAGCAGTACTTC.

The gene calls are TRBV6-6 and TRBJ2-7; D may be TRBD1 (5 bases). Trimming pared 6 bases from V and 3 bases from J, leaving 18 bases between. From germline, CDR1 is MNHNY and CDR2 SVGAGI (reference sequence). The CDR3 has 15 residues. The CDR3 loop reads CASSRTRGGNYEQYF. CDR3 sequence (DNA): TGTGCCAGCAGCAGGACACGCGGTGGAAACTACGAGCAGTACTTC.

The chain is built from TRBV5-1 and TRBJ2-7, with D uncertain. The CDR3 sequence is 14 residues long. Germline V CDR1 and CDR2: SGHRS, YFSETQ. Trimming stripped 3 bases from V and 3 bases from J, with 13 bases between. CDR3: CASSSEGGLYEQYF. The CDR3 coding sequence is TGCGCCAGCAGCTCTGAAGGCGGCCTCTACGAGCAGTACTTC. Filled out from reference TRBV5-1 and TRBJ2-7, the complete variable domain reads KAGVTQTPRYLIKTRGQQVTLSCSPISGHRSVSWYQQTPGQGLQFLFEYFSETQRNKGNFPGRFSGRQFSNSRSEMNVSTLELGDSALYLCASSSEGGLYEQYFGPGTRLTVT.

The CDR3 DNA reads TGTGCCAGCAGTATACAGGCGAGCAATCAGCCCCAGCATTTT. This encodes CASSIQASNQPQHF. The gene calls are TRBV27 and TRBJ1-5, with D possibly TRBD1 on 5 matching bases. There are 14 residues in the CDR3. In germline, CDR1 is MNHEY, CDR2 SMNVEV (reference sequence). V gave up 5 bases and J gave up 1 base, with 9 bases separating them.

The V and J genes are TRBV9 and TRBJ2-5; D is uncertain. CDR1 SGDLS and CDR2 YYNGEE come from the germline V gene. This CDR3 is built from 14 residues. With 1 base removed from V and 5 bases from J, the gap between germline ends came to 12 bases. The CDR3 sequence: CASSVTSNVETQYF. CDR3 sequence (DNA): TGTGCCAGCAGCGTAACAAGTAATGTCGAGACCCAGTACTTC.

This clone was seen a few times. The chain joins TRBV14 to TRBJ1-2, with D possibly matching TRBD1 (5 bases). The germline CDR1 and CDR2 sequences are SGHDN and FVKESK. With 3 bases removed from V and 1 base from J, the gap between germline ends came to 18 bases. CDR3 length: 17 amino acids. The CDR3 DNA follows: TGTGCCAGCAGCCACCGAGGGCAGGGCACTCTTAACTATGGCTACACCTTC. It specifies CASSHRGQGTLNYGYTF. Full variable domain (outside the CDR3, taken from reference TRBV14 and TRBJ1-2): EAGVTQFPSHSVIEKGQTVTLRCDPISGHDNLYWYRRVMGKEIKFLLHFVKESKQDESGMPNNRFLAERTGGTYSTLKVQPAELEDSGVYFCASSHRGQGTLNYGYTFGSGTRLTVV.

This clone was observed a handful of times. V usage is TRBV6-4 and J usage is TRBJ2-1; 14 nucleotides agree with TRBD2. Germline CDR1 is MRHNA and CDR2 is SNTAGT. Germline trimming cut 3 bases from V and 6 bases from J; bases unmatched to any gene: 1. This CDR3 region has 15 residues. The CDR3 region has the DNA TGTGCCAGCAGTGAGGGACTAGCGGGAGCCAATGAGCAGTTCTTC. It yields the protein CASSEGLAGANEQFF.

CDR3 protein: CASSGRVGETQYF. The CDR3 nucleotides are TGTGCCAGCAGTGGCCGTGTAGGAGAGACCCAGTACTTC. The V and J genes are TRBV2 and TRBJ2-5; D ambiguous. This CDR3 has 13 residues. Germline assignment: CDR1 SNHLY and CDR2 FYNNEI. Deletions cut 4 bases from V and 4 bases from J, with 10 bases between.

The chain joins TRBV27 to TRBJ2-7, with D unclear. Germline values: CDR1 MNHEY, CDR2 SMNVEV (reference sequence). CDR3 length equals 14 residues. The V and J ends lost 2 bases and 0 bases respectively, with 8 bases between them. The chain's CDR3 is CASSLRPSSYEQYF. As DNA, the CDR3 is TGTGCCAGCAGTTTAAGACCGAGCTCCTACGAGCAGTACTTC.